This T cell receptor beta chain originates from a study of blood T cells in healthy people across ages. This clonotype was found a few times. Its antigen is unidentified. The CDR3 covers 18 residues. Germline V gene data show CDR1 as SGHRS and CDR2 as YFSETQ. Through a sample-barcoded 5' primer and a J-beta primer mix, a second PCR was run for about 6 to 11 cycles. TCRdb re-called the 5' RACE reads through MiXCR, storing one row per CDR3 protein. The repertoire includes more than 1.4 million distinct CDR3 sequences, roughly 45% of them detected once, and under 8% sits in the top ten. General study points: Per million T cells, TCR beta diversity dropped about linearly as age rose.

The TCR originated in a woman under 30 in good health. Sequences were obtained from blood. The chain recombines TRBV5-1 with TRBJ2-1, with D tentatively TRBD2 (7 bases). The DNA end lines up better with TRBJ2-7; the J call may be wrong. CDR3 amino acids: CASSLTAGAPSSYNEQYF. The CDR3 nucleotides read TGCGCCAGCAGCTTGACTGCGGGGGCCCCTAGCTCCTACAATGAGCAGTACTTC.